The next 21 T cell receptor beta chains were all read from a single sample in a study of blood T cell repertoires in COVID-19. TCRdb keeps only in-frame clones here, not all; method: immunoSEQ multiplex PCR. Of 150,000 to 200,000 clones in the sample, more than 85% were seen once. Source material: peripheral blood. Receptors originate from a man aged 50 or older with acute or convalescent COVID-19.

The V gene is TRBV7-2, the J gene TRBJ2-1; 11 bases agree with TRBD2. After removal of 7 bases from V and 6 bases from J, the junction contained 8 bases not matched to a gene. The germline V gene encodes CDR1 SGHTA and CDR2 FQGNSA. The CDR3 consists of 15 residues. DNA for the CDR3: TGTGCCAGCAAACCTGTACTAGCGGGAGTCAATGAGCAGTTCTTC. It encodes CASKPVLAGVNEQFF.

The V gene is TRBV6-5, the J gene TRBJ2-5; TRBD2 is a possible D gene (6 bases). Trimming removed 6 bases from V and 3 bases from J, with 11 bases in between. The CDR3 covers 13 residues. Germline V gene lookup returns CDR1 MNHEY and CDR2 SVGAGI. CDR3 sequence: CASSGTAEETQYF. DNA of the CDR3: TGTGCCAGCAGCGGGACTGCCGAAGAGACCCAGTACTTC.

In this sample, this clone turned up once. The CDR3 region is CASSPFRVSTEAFF. CDR3 sequence (DNA): TGTGCCAGCAGCCCCTTTCGGGTTTCCACTGAAGCTTTCTTT. The V and J genes are TRBV14 and TRBJ1-1; D uncertain. This CDR3 has 14 residues. V was clipped by 4 bases and J by 4 bases, with 13 bases between them. Germline V lookup: CDR1 SGHDN, CDR2 FVKESK.

The rearrangement uses TRBV11-2 and TRBJ1-5; D unclear. V lost 1 base and J 2 bases, leaving 6 bases between the germline ends. This CDR3 region has 14 residues. CDR1 and CDR2 from the germline V gene are SGHAT and FQNNGV. The CDR3 region has the DNA TGTGCCAGCAGCTTAGGATCGGGCAATCAGCCCCAGCATTTT. As protein: CASSLGSGNQPQHF.

The rearrangement links TRBV24-1 to TRBJ1-1; possible D gene TRBD1, 5 bases. The CDR3 sequence is 15 residues long. Germline CDR1 reads KGHDR; CDR2 reads SFDVKD. Trimming took off 7 bases at V and 0 bases at J, with 14 bases between the two ends. The CDR3 DNA reads TGTGCCACCAGATCCGGGGGGACCTTGAACACTGAAGCTTTCTTT. It translates to CATRSGGTLNTEAFF.

The chain joins TRBV10-3 to TRBJ2-2; 12 nucleotides align to TRBD1. The CDR3 sequence is 16 residues long. Germline-derived CDR1 and CDR2 are ENHRY and SYGVKD. The V segment lost 2 bases and the J segment 6 bases; nucleotides outside the gene matches: 4. The CDR3 loop reads CAISEQGQGAAGELFF. CDR3 nucleotide sequence: TGTGCCATCAGTGAGCAGGGACAGGGGGCAGCCGGGGAGCTGTTTTTT.

The chain carries TRBV7-6 and TRBJ2-7, with 12 nucleotides matching TRBD2. CDR3 size: 15 residues. Germline loops: CDR1 SGHVS, CDR2 FNYEAQ. V lost 1 base to trimming and J lost 6 bases; unmatched junction nucleotides: 4. CDR3: CASSLVPSGRAEQYF. The CDR3 bases are TGTGCCAGCAGCTTAGTGCCTAGCGGGAGGGCCGAGCAGTACTTC.

This sequence joins TRBV28 and TRBJ2-7; no clear D gene. The CDR3 sequence is 12 residues long. The V end was cut by 7 bases, the J end by 5 bases, with 12 bases between. The germline gives CDR1 MDHEN, CDR2 SYDVKM. The CDR3 DNA follows: TGTGCCAGCAAACTGGCAGGCAACGAGCAGTACTTC. The encoded protein is CASKLAGNEQYF.

This chain uses TRBV4-1 with TRBJ1-5; TRBD1 matches 9 bases. Germline CDR1 and CDR2: MGHRA and YSYEKL. The ends lost 2 bases at V and 6 bases at J; junction bases unmatched: 5. The CDR3 is 15 amino acids. Here the CDR3 reads CASSQTQGASQPQHF. CDR3 nucleotide sequence: TGCGCCAGCAGCCAAACACAGGGGGCGAGTCAGCCCCAGCATTTT.

This clone appeared once. CDR3: CASSPQGDRGRLGEAFF. In DNA form, the CDR3 reads TGTGCCAGCAGTCCACAAGGGGACAGGGGGCGCCTGGGGGAAGCTTTCTTT. The chain has TRBV28 and TRBJ1-1; 12 positions match TRBD1. The CDR3 is 17 amino acids. With V trimmed by 5 bases and J by 8 bases, 15 bases remained unmatched. The germline V gene has CDR1 MDHEN and CDR2 SYDVKM.

The CDR3 nucleotides are TGTGCCAGCAGCCAAGGCGGGGGGACGGATGAGCAGTTCTTC. Its protein is CASSQGGGTDEQFF. The chain combines TRBV3-1 (or the pseudogene TRBV3-2) with TRBJ2-1; 8 bases fit TRBD2. V was pared by 1 base and J by 8 bases, with 4 bases of the junction left unmatched. The CDR3 spans 14 residues. Germline assignment: CDR1 LGHDT and CDR2 YNNKEL (reference sequence).

The J gene is TRBJ1-2, the V gene TRBV2; tentatively, D is TRBD1 (5 bases). The CDR3 contains 13 residues. The V and J ends lost 6 bases and 7 bases respectively, with 15 bases between them. The germline gives CDR1 SNHLY, CDR2 FYNNEI. CDR3 sequence: CASSRLPRGGYTF. The CDR3 DNA is TGTGCCAGCAGCCGACTGCCTAGGGGTGGCTACACCTTC.

J is TRBJ2-5 and V is TRBV6-5; 7 nucleotides line up with TRBD1. There are 15 residues in the CDR3. V lost 8 bases, J lost 0 bases, and 9 bases stayed unmatched. Germline V CDR1 and CDR2: MNHEY, SVGAGI. The CDR3 sequence: CASLRTGSDQETQYF. The CDR3 bases are TGTGCCAGCCTAAGGACAGGATCGGACCAAGAGACCCAGTACTTC.

V gene TRBV5-6 combines with J gene TRBJ2-5, with 9 nucleotides matching TRBD2. The CDR3 extends over 18 amino acids. Germline CDR1 is SGHDT and CDR2 is YYEEEE. V trimming: 4 bases; J trimming: 3 bases; junction bases outside the gene matches: 16. CDR3: CASSLLGSGGPLEETQYF. The CDR3, as DNA: TGTGCCAGCAGCCTGTTAGGCAGCGGGGGGCCCCTGGAAGAGACCCAGTACTTC.

V is TRBV2 and J is TRBJ1-1; D may be TRBD1 (5 bases). Germline CDR1 is SNHLY and CDR2 is FYNNEI. This CDR3 spans 12 amino acids. V was shortened by 8 bases and J by 3 bases, with 10 bases between the two germline ends. The CDR3 DNA follows: TGTGCCAGCCCAGGGTTGGACACTGAAGCTTTCTTT. Translating it yields CASPGLDTEAFF.

The chain joins TRBV20-1 to TRBJ2-7; TRBD2 matches at 9 bases. There are 11 residues in the CDR3. In germline, CDR1 is DFQATT, CDR2 SNEGSKA (reference sequence). Trimming cost V 6 bases and J 5 bases; bases outside gene matches: 2. The CDR3 sequence is CSATSGHEQYV. The CDR3 coding sequence is TGCAGTGCGACTAGCGGCCACGAGCAGTACGTC.

J is TRBJ2-3 and V is TRBV11-2; no reliable D call. This CDR3 region has 13 residues. In germline, CDR1 is SGHAT, CDR2 FQNNGV. Trimming removed 0 bases from V and 3 bases from J, with 4 bases in between. The CDR3 here is CASSLDRTDTQYF. Here the CDR3 DNA reads TGTGCCAGCAGCTTAGATCGGACAGATACGCAGTATTTT.

The V and J genes are TRBV7-9 and TRBJ2-3; 9 bases match TRBD1. V trimming: 5 bases; J trimming: 5 bases; junction bases outside the gene matches: 5. Per germline, CDR1 SEHNR and CDR2 FQNEAQ (reference sequence). CDR3 size: 14 residues. CDR3: CASSRTGEEDTQYF. As DNA, the CDR3 is TGTGCCAGCAGCAGGACAGGGGAGGAAGATACGCAGTATTTT.

V and J are TRBV27 and TRBJ1-2; TRBD1 might be the D (6 bases). Germline CDR1 reads MNHEY; CDR2 reads SMNVEV (reference sequence). The CDR3 covers 15 residues. Deletions cut 0 bases from V and 6 bases from J, with 14 bases between. CDR3 in DNA: TGTGCCAGCAGTTTATCAGGGGGTCTCACTGATGGCTACACCTTC. This translates into CASSLSGGLTDGYTF.

The J gene is TRBJ1-1, the V gene TRBV2; 12 nucleotides match TRBD1. The junction had 14 bases not matched to a gene; V was cut back by 5 bases and J by 10 bases. This CDR3 spans 16 amino acids. Germline-derived CDR1 and CDR2 are SNHLY and FYNNEI. The CDR3 region is CASSRVGGTGGVRAFF. For the CDR3, the DNA is TGTGCCAGCAGTCGAGTGGGTGGGACAGGGGGCGTTCGAGCTTTCTTT.

The CDR3 loop reads CASSLERQGAFSTVIFDEQYF. CDR3 nucleotide sequence: TGTGCCAGCAGCTTAGAAAGACAGGGGGCATTTTCGACTGTAATTTTCGACGAGCAGTACTTC. V is TRBV11-3 and J is TRBJ2-7, with 10 bases matching TRBD1. Germline V gene sequence: CDR1 SGHNT, CDR2 YENEEA. The J segment lost 5 bases and the V segment lost 0 bases, leaving 22 bases of the junction unmatched. This CDR3 contains 21 residues.